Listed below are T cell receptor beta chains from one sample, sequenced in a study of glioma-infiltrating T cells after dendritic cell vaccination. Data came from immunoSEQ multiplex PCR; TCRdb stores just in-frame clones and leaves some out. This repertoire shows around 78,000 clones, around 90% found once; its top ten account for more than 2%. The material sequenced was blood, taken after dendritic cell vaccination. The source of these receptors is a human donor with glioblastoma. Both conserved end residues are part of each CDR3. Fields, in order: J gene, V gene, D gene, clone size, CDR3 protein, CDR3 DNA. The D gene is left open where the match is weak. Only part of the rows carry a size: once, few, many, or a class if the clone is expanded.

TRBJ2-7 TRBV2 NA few CASSLSYEQYF TGTGCCAGCAGTCTGAGTTACGAGCAGTACTTC
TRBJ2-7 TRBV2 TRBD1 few CAKGDRGQGYEQYF TGTGCCAAAGGGGACCGGGGACAGGGGTACGAGCAGTACTTC
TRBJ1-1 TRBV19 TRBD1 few CASSIQGANTEAFF TGTGCCAGTAGTATCCAGGGGGCTAACACTGAAGCTTTCTTT
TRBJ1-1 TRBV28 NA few CASNLRDFGTEAFF TGTGCCAGTAATCTCAGGGATTTTGGCACTGAAGCTTTCTTT
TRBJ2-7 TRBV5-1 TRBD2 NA CASSLGLNSYEQYF TGCGCCAGCAGCCTGGGACTAAACTCCTACGAGCAGTACTTC
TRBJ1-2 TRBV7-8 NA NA CASSPLAANYGYTF TGTGCCAGCAGCCCCCTCGCGGCTAACTATGGCTACACCTTC
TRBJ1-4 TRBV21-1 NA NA CASSKRTGPEKLFF TGTGCCAGCAGCAAGAGGACAGGACCTGAAAAACTGTTTTTT
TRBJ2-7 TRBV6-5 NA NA CASSDRRGSEQYF TGTGCCAGCAGTGATAGGAGGGGCTCCGAGCAGTACTTC
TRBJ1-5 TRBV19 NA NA CASSNGGLDQPQHF TGTGCCAGTAGTAACGGGGGGCTGGATCAGCCCCAGCATTTT
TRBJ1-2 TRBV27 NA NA CASSLPFGVGGVGYTF TGTGCCAGCAGTCTCCCGTTTGGGGTCGGGGGTGTTGGCTACACCTTC
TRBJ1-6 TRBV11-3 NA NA CASGLRLSSYNSPLHF TGTGCCAGCGGACTCCGGTTAAGCTCCTATAATTCACCCCTCCACTTT
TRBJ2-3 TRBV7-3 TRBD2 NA CASSLTSGADTQYF TGTGCCAGCAGCTTAACCAGCGGGGCCGATACGCAGTATTTT
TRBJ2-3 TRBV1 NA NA CTSSPNGTSPDTDTQYF TGCACCAGCAGCCCCAACGGAACTAGTCCGGACACAGATACGCAGTATTTT
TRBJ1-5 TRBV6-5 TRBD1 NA CASRTGQSNQPQHF TGTGCCAGCAGGACGGGACAGTCCAATCAGCCCCAGCATTTT
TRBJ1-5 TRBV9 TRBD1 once CASSATGGNQPQHF TGTGCCAGCAGCGCGACAGGGGGCAATCAGCCCCAGCATTTT
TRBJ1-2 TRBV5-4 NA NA CASSLDSPSPLGYTF TGTGCCAGCAGCTTGGACAGCCCTTCCCCTTTAGGCTACACCTTC
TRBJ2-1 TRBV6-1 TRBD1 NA CASSDPGQGSYNEQFF TGTGCCAGCAGTGACCCCGGACAGGGCAGCTACAATGAGCAGTTCTTC
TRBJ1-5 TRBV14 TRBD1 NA CASSLRGNNQPQHF TGTGCCAGCAGCCTCAGGGGGAACAATCAGCCCCAGCATTTT
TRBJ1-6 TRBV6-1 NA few CASITVGGGSPLHF TGTGCCAGCATCACCGTTGGCGGGGGATCACCCCTCCACTTT
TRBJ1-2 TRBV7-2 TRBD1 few CASSPGQGRDYGYTF TGTGCCAGCAGCCCGGGACAGGGGAGAGACTATGGCTACACCTTC
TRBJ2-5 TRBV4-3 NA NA CASSQGETKGETQYF TGCGCCAGCAGCCAAGGCGAGACTAAGGGAGAGACCCAGTACTTC
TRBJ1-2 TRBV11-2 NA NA CASSLSIGYGYTF TGTGCCAGCAGCTTAAGTATCGGCTATGGCTACACCTTC
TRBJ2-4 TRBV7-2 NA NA CASSPNQGRRNIQYF TGTGCCAGCAGCCCGAACCAGGGGAGAAGAAACATTCAGTACTTC
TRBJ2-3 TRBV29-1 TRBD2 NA CSALPLAGSTDTQYF TGCAGCGCCCTACCCTTAGCGGGGAGCACAGATACGCAGTATTTT
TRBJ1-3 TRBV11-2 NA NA CASSTGGQGSGNTIYF TGTGCCAGCAGCACGGGGGGGCAGGGCTCTGGAAACACCATATATTTT
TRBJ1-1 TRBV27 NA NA CASSFGGNTEAFF TGTGCCAGCAGTTTCGGGGGGAACACTGAAGCTTTCTTT
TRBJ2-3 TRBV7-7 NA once CASSPGWGVTDTQYF TGTGCCAGCAGCCCGGGGTGGGGTGTAACAGATACGCAGTATTTT